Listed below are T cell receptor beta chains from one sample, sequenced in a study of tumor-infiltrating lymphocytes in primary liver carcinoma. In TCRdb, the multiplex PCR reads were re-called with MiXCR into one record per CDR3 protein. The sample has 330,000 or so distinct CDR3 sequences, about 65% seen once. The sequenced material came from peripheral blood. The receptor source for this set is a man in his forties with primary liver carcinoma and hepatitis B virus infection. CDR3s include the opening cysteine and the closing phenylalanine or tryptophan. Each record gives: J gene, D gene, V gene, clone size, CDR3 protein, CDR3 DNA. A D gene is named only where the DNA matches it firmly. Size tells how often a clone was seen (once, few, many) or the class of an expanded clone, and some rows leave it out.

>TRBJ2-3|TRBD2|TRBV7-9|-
CASSSRLAPDTQYF
TGTGCCAGCAGCTCACGACTAGCCCCAGATACGCAGTATTTT
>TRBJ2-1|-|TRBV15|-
CATSRVWAVNEQFF
TGTGCCACCAGCAGAGTTTGGGCCGTGAATGAGCAGTTCTTC
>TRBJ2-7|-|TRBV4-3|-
CVSSPKDSTYEQYF
TGCGTCAGCAGCCCCAAGGACAGCACCTACGAGCAGTACTTC
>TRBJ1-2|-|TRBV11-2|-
CVSSQQTPRCELWLHF
TGTGTCAGCAGCCAGCAGACACCGCGATGTGAACTATGGCTACACTTC
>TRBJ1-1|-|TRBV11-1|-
CASSFRRGKTEAFF
TGTGCTAGCAGCTTTCGACGGGGAAAAACTGAAGCTTTCTTT
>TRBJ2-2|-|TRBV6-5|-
CASMRVGGGELFF
TGTGCCAGCATGAGGGTTGGGGGCGGGGAGCTGTTTTTT
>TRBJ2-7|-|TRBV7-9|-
CASSQSRGEQYF
TGTGCCAGCAGCCAATCAAGGGGCGAGCAGTACTTC
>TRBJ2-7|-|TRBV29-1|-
CTVEDRQEFINGQYF
TGCACCGTTGAAGATCGCCAGGAATTCATCAACGGGCAGTACTTC
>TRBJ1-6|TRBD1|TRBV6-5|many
CASSYLFRGQGFFDSPLHF
TGTGCCAGCAGTTATCTTTTTCGAGGACAGGGGTTTTTTGATTCACCCCTCCACTTT
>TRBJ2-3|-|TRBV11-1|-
CASSSDTQLTHTHYF
TGTGCCAGCAGTTCGGATACTCAGCTGACACATACGCATTATTTT
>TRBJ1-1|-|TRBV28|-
CASRRVVNTEAFF
TGTGCCAGCAGGAGAGTGGTGAACACTGAAGCTTTCTTT
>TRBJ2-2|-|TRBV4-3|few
CASSPRSAGEDTEELFF
TGCGCCAGCAGTCCAAGATCAGCAGGGGAGGACACCGAGGAGCTGTTTTTT
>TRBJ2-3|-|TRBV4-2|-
CASRQGGGDTDTQYF
TGTGCCAGCAGGCAAGGGGGCGGGGACACAGATACGCAGTATTTT
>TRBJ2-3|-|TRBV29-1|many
CSYQWGTVIGAQYF
TGCAGCTACCAGTGGGGGACGGTGATCGGAGCGCAGTATTTT
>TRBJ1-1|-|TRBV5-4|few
CASSLANTEAFF
TGTGCCAGCAGCTTGGCCAACACTGAAGCTTTCTTT
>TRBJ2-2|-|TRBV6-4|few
CASSEGLMAGELFF
TGTGCCAGCAGTGAGGGTCTGATGGCCGGGGAGCTGTTTTTT
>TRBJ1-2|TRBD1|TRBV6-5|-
CASSYGTEARFWDGYAF
TGTGCCAGCAGTTACGGGACAGAGGCACGATTTTGGGATGGCTACGCCTTT